One and the same sample provided the 25 T cell receptor beta chains below, sequenced in a study of PD-L1 blockade in urothelial cancer (dated by TCRdb to 2017 to 2019). Library creation used the immunoSEQ multiplex PCR assay. TCRdb retrieved this table from immuneACCESS and kept in-frame rearrangements only. Not all clones are present; in checked studies, unresolved V genes account for under half, and no reason is known for the remainder. The table for this sample lists around 120,000 clones; over 75% of them were counted only once. Roughly 2.2% of the sample comes from the top ten. Specimen: PBMCs, collected around atezolizumab (anti-PD-L1) treatment. All receptors come from a man aged 45-65 years with urothelial cancer.

This chain joins TRBV9 and TRBJ2-7; weak D call: TRBD2 (6 bases). Trimming cost V 2 bases and J 2 bases, with 14 bases left between them. Germline V lookup: CDR1 SGDLS, CDR2 YYNGEE. The CDR3 is made up of 15 amino acids. This chain's CDR3 is CASSVSRDSTYEQYF. CDR3 DNA: TGTGCCAGCAGCGTGAGTCGGGACTCTACCTACGAGCAGTACTTC.

V is TRBV10-2 and J is TRBJ1-2; TRBD1 matches at 7 bases. The CDR3 spans 13 residues. Per germline, CDR1 WSHSY and CDR2 SAAADI. After removal of 0 bases from V and 6 bases from J, the junction contained 1 base not matched to a gene. DNA for the CDR3: TGCGCCAGCAGTGAGTCGAGGGGGCATGGCTACACCTTC. It specifies CASSESRGHGYTF.

This sequence joins TRBV14 and TRBJ2-3, with D tentatively TRBD2 (6 bases). V dropped 0 bases and J dropped 2 bases, with 12 bases sitting between them. Germline CDR1 is SGHDN and CDR2 is FVKESK. The length of the CDR3 is 16 residues. The CDR3 spells CASSQDSGLYTDTQYF. The CDR3 DNA sequence: TGTGCCAGCAGCCAAGATTCGGGACTGTACACAGATACGCAGTATTTT. Drawing the rest from reference TRBV14 and TRBJ2-3, the complete variable domain is EAGVTQFPSHSVIEKGQTVTLRCDPISGHDNLYWYRRVMGKEIKFLLHFVKESKQDESGMPNNRFLAERTGGTYSTLKVQPAELEDSGVYFCASSQDSGLYTDTQYFGPGTRLTVL.

The chain is built from TRBV18 and TRBJ1-1; no clear D gene. Trimming removed 3 bases from V and 0 bases from J, with 8 bases in between. CDR1 is KGHSH, CDR2 LQKENI, per germline. The CDR3 spans 14 residues. The CDR3 spells CASSPTRMNTEAFF. In nucleotides, the CDR3 is TGTGCCAGCTCACCTACGAGGATGAACACTGAAGCTTTCTTT. Complete variable domain (other parts from reference TRBV18 and TRBJ1-1): NAGVMQNPRHLVRRRGQEARLRCSPMKGHSHVYWYRQLPEEGLKFMVYLQKENIIDESGMPKERFSAEFPKEGPSILRIQQVVRGDSAAYFCASSPTRMNTEAFFGQGTRLTVV.

The count of this clone is one. The genes are TRBV5-4 and TRBJ2-1, with TRBD2 matching 9 bases. Germline values: CDR1 SGHNT, CDR2 YYREEE (reference sequence). The CDR3 sequence is 16 residues long. The trim removed 5 bases at V and 5 bases at J, leaving 11 bases unmatched. DNA of the CDR3: TGTGCCAGCAGTTATCCCTCGCGGGGGGGGGACAATGAGCAGTTCTTC. Encoded protein: CASSYPSRGGDNEQFF.

This chain links TRBV7-2 with TRBJ2-1; TRBD1 matches 7 bases. There are 16 residues in the CDR3. V dropped 5 bases and J dropped 0; count of bases not matched to a gene: 7. The germline gives CDR1 SGHTA, CDR2 FQGNSA. CDR3 residues: CASSKQGTSSYNEQFF. CDR3 DNA sequence: TGTGCCAGCAGCAAACAGGGGACCAGCTCCTACAATGAGCAGTTCTTC.

J is TRBJ2-1 and V is TRBV5-1; 14 bases are shared with TRBD2. Germline V gene sequence: CDR1 SGHRS, CDR2 YFSETQ. V gave up 4 bases and J gave up 8 bases; unmatched junction bases: 5. The CDR3 runs to 15 residues. The CDR3 DNA reads TGCGCCAGCAGCCTGCAGGGACTAGCGGGAGATGAGCAGTTCTTC. As protein: CASSLQGLAGDEQFF.

The CDR3, as DNA: TGTGCCAGCAGTTTAGCAAAATGGAGCTTATCCTACGAGCAGTACTTC. As protein: CASSLAKWSLSYEQYF. The chain carries TRBV28 and TRBJ2-7, with no clear D. Trimming stripped 2 bases from V and 1 base from J, with 15 bases between. The germline V gene has CDR1 MDHEN and CDR2 SYDVKM. The CDR3 contains 16 residues.

The chain combines TRBV18 with TRBJ2-3; possible D gene TRBD2, 5 bases. The germline V and J ends were trimmed by 2 bases and 7 bases, with 13 bases remaining between them. The germline V gene encodes CDR1 KGHSH and CDR2 LQKENI. CDR3 size: 14 residues. In DNA, the CDR3 is TGTGCCAGCTCACCAATCGAGGGCTCGAATACGCAGTATTTT. Amino acids: CASSPIEGSNTQYF.

The chain combines TRBV6-5 with TRBJ2-7, with 11 bases identical to TRBD2. The V and J ends lost 4 bases and 5 bases, in that order; junction bases with no gene match: 7. The CDR3 spans 15 residues. In germline, CDR1 is MNHEY, CDR2 SVGAGI. The CDR3 loop reads CASSSPTSGNHEQYF. The CDR3 coding sequence is TGTGCCAGCAGTTCCCCGACTAGCGGGAACCACGAGCAGTACTTC.

The rearrangement joins TRBV19 to TRBJ1-4, with a weak D call TRBD1 (5 bases). V lost 6 bases and J lost 1, with 12 bases in between. This CDR3 is 15 amino acids long. Per the germline V gene, CDR1 is LNHDA and CDR2 is SQIVND (reference sequence). The CDR3 DNA reads TGTGCCAGTAGCGGGGGGTGGAAAACTAATGAAAAACTGTTTTTT. This gives the protein CASSGGWKTNEKLFF.

This clone occurred once. The chain recombines TRBV7-2 with TRBJ2-1; D unresolved. CDR1 is SGHTA, CDR2 FQGNSA, per germline. Trimming took 0 bases from V and 8 from J, leaving 11 bases between them. The CDR3 consists of 14 residues. CDR3 protein: CASSLANQMDEQFF. As DNA, the CDR3 is TGTGCCAGCAGCTTAGCGAATCAGATGGATGAGCAGTTCTTC.

The DNA of the CDR3 is TGTGCCAGCAAGGGACAGGGGCTGGATGAGCAGTTCTTC. Encoded protein: CASKGQGLDEQFF. The rearrangement links TRBV6-4 to TRBJ2-1; 10 bases agree with TRBD1. The CDR3 has 13 amino acids. The germline V gene encodes CDR1 MRHNA and CDR2 SNTAGT. V lost 7 bases to trimming and J lost 8 bases; unmatched junction nucleotides: 5.

V usage is TRBV10-3 and J usage is TRBJ2-5, with D perhaps TRBD2 (7 bases). Germline CDR1 reads ENHRY; CDR2 reads SYGVKD. V was clipped by 6 bases and J by 4 bases, with 12 bases between them. The CDR3 consists of 13 residues. Here the CDR3 reads CAISWGGGETQYF. The CDR3 nucleotides are TGTGCCATCAGCTGGGGAGGGGGAGAGACCCAGTACTTC.

The chain recombines TRBV5-5 with TRBJ1-5, with 10 bases aligning to TRBD1. The CDR3 spans 16 residues. Germline CDR1 and CDR2: SGHKS and YYEKEE (reference sequence). Trimming cost V 1 base and J 6 bases; bases outside gene matches: 7. CDR3 in amino acids: CASSLMGQGLGQPQHF. As DNA, the CDR3 is TGTGCCAGCAGCTTGATGGGACAGGGGTTGGGTCAGCCCCAGCATTTT.

Comment on this clone: The same CDR3 is also encoded by other DNA sequences in this sample. The gene calls are TRBV10-3 and TRBJ2-1; 11 bases are shared with TRBD2. This CDR3 is 14 amino acids long. With V trimmed by 4 bases and J by 4 bases, 0 bases remained unmatched. Germline CDR1 and CDR2: ENHRY and SYGVKD. DNA of the CDR3: TGTGCCATCAGTGGGACTAGCGGGTACAATGAGCAGTTCTTC. Its protein product is CAISGTSGYNEQFF.

The chain is built from TRBV5-5 and TRBJ2-7; 12 positions match TRBD2. This CDR3 region has 15 residues. From germline, CDR1 is SGHKS and CDR2 YYEKEE (reference sequence). Trimming took 5 bases from V and 1 from J; bases not matched to a gene: 4. CDR3 protein: CASRGGLAGSYEQYF. The CDR3 DNA is TGTGCCAGCAGGGGGGGACTAGCGGGTTCCTACGAGCAGTACTTC.

The chain has TRBV6-1 and TRBJ1-4; D ambiguous. V lost 8 bases to trimming and J lost 5 bases, with 15 bases between them. Looked up from germline, CDR1 is MNHNS and CDR2 is SASEGT. The CDR3 extends over 14 amino acids. CDR3 coding DNA: TGTGCCAGCGGCCTCTCGCTCCAGAATGAAAAACTGTTTTTT. Protein: CASGLSLQNEKLFF.

V gene TRBV6-4 combines with J gene TRBJ1-1; D not resolved. The CDR3 has 13 residues. Germline CDR1 is MRHNA and CDR2 is SNTAGT. V lost 4 bases, J lost 3 bases, and 9 bases lay in between. The CDR3 DNA sequence: TGTGCCAGCAGTGTGGAGGCTTACACTGAAGCTTTCTTT. Protein sequence: CASSVEAYTEAFF.

The chain employs TRBV19 and TRBJ1-1; 7 bases map to TRBD1. V shed 4 bases, J shed 8 bases, and the junction held 7 bases outside the gene matches. This CDR3 contains 13 residues. Germline V gives CDR1 LNHDA, CDR2 SQIVND (reference sequence). CDR3 DNA: TGTGCCAGTAGTACCTTGAAGGGGGCAGAAGCTTTCTTT. It yields the protein CASSTLKGAEAFF.

The genes are TRBV18 and TRBJ1-1; weak D call: TRBD1 (6 bases). The CDR3 contains 16 residues. CDR1 KGHSH and CDR2 LQKENI come from the germline V gene. V lost 5 bases and J lost 0, with 16 bases in between. CDR3 sequence: CASSITIAGVNTEAFF. CDR3 nucleotides: TGTGCCAGCTCAATAACAATAGCAGGGGTGAACACTGAAGCTTTCTTT.

The rearrangement uses TRBV10-3 and TRBJ1-6; D gene uncertain. Germline CDR1 ENHRY, CDR2 SYGVKD. The CDR3 sequence is 13 residues long. V lost 4 bases, J lost 14 bases, and 15 bases lay in between. CDR3 sequence (DNA): TGTGCCATCAGTGGGCCGGGAGCTAAGACCCTCCACTTT. Translating it yields CAISGPGAKTLHF.

This clone was seen only once. V gene TRBV5-5 combines with J gene TRBJ1-1; TRBD1 matches 9 bases. There are 15 residues in the CDR3. In germline, CDR1 is SGHKS, CDR2 YYEKEE (reference sequence). The V and J ends lost 0 bases and 6 bases, in that order; junction bases with no gene match: 6. CDR3 DNA: TGTGCCAGCAGCTTGGGGACAGGGGTATCCCCTGAAGCTTTCTTT. Translated, it gives CASSLGTGVSPEAFF.

J is TRBJ2-1 and V is TRBV7-9, with 8 positions matching TRBD2. Germline CDR1 SEHNR, CDR2 FQNEAQ (reference sequence). CDR3 size: 16 residues. V shed 1 base, J shed 8 bases, and the junction held 10 bases outside the gene matches. The CDR3 DNA reads TGTGCCAGCAGCTTAGGGGCCAGCGGGAGAACGGATGAGCAGTTCTTC. Translating it yields CASSLGASGRTDEQFF. Full variable domain (missing parts from reference TRBV7-9 and TRBJ2-1): DTGVSQNPRHKITKRGQNVTFRCDPISEHNRLYWYRQTLGQGPEFLTYFQNEAQLEKSRLLSDRFSAERPKGSFSTLEIQRTEQGDSAMYLCASSLGASGRTDEQFFGPGTRLTVL.

This sequence joins TRBV9 and TRBJ2-3; no firm D call. The V gene's germline CDR1 is SGDLS and CDR2 YYNGEE. The CDR3 covers 12 residues. The V end was cut by 0 bases, the J end by 12 bases, with 11 bases between. This CDR3 is CASSVAAHSQYF. Written as DNA, the CDR3 is TGTGCCAGCAGCGTAGCCGCGCACTCCCAGTATTTT.